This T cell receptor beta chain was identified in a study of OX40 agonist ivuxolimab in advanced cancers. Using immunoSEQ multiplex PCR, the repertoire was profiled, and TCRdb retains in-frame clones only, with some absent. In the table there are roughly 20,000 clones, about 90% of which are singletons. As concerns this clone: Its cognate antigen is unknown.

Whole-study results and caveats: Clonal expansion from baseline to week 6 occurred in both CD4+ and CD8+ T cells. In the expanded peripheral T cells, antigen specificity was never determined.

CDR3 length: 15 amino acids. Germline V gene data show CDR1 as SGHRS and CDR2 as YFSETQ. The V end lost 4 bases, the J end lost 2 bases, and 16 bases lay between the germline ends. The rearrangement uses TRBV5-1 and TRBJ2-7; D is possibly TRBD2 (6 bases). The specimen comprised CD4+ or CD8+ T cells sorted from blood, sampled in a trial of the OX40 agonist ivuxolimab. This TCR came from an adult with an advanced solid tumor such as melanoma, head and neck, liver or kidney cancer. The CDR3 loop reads CASSPSGGVAYEQYF. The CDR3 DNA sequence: TGCGCCAGCAGCCCCTCCGGCGGGGTCGCCTACGAGCAGTACTTC.